This note documents a single TCR beta chain sequence. As originally analysed: For nucleated cells, counts were estimated from reference gene primer amplification. Profiling relied on immunoSEQ multiplex PCR, and the TCRdb table lists in-frame clones only, not all of them. The DNA gave D and trimming, while V, J and clone size come from that table. The data show around 300,000 clones, around 90% seen once. The source of the sample is a study of blood T cell repertoires in COVID-19. Study as a whole: The analysed material was cDNA or gDNA that came from T cells, B-cell-depleted T cells, or PBMCs.

Germline loops: CDR1 LGHNA, CDR2 YSLEER. This CDR3 has 15 amino acids. V gave up 0 bases and J gave up 10 bases, with 16 bases separating them. V usage is TRBV4-3 and J usage is TRBJ2-1; D gene ambiguous. The receptor was derived from a woman aged 40 to 50 who had recovered from COVID-19. Material: PBMCs or T cells enriched from blood (not recorded which). CDR3 sequence: CASSQDSAQVGEQFF. CDR3 nucleotide sequence: TGCGCCAGCAGCCAAGATTCCGCGCAGGTTGGAGAGCAGTTCTTC.